These 19 T cell receptor beta chains share one sample of origin, sequenced in a study of blood T cell repertoires in COVID-19. TCRdb keeps only in-frame clones here, not all; method: immunoSEQ multiplex PCR. The profile covers 150,000 to 200,000 clones, with 82% appearing a single time and more than 7.5% taken by the ten largest. Sequencing was carried out using peripheral blood. Source of these receptors: a woman aged 70-85 years with acute or convalescent COVID-19.

The V call is TRBV4-3, the J call TRBJ1-2, with 7 bases that match TRBD1. In germline, CDR1 is LGHNA, CDR2 YSLEER. V was pared by 1 base and J by 1 base, with 21 bases of the junction left unmatched. This CDR3 comprises 21 residues. Here the CDR3 reads CASSQGINFRDSDKFNYGYTF. The CDR3 coding sequence is TGCGCCAGCAGCCAAGGCATAAATTTCCGGGACAGCGATAAGTTTAACTATGGCTACACCTTC.

The rearrangement joins TRBV6-4 to TRBJ1-1; D perhaps matches TRBD1 (6 bases). Germline CDR1 MRHNA, CDR2 SNTAGT. Trimming cost V 5 bases and J 9 bases, with 16 bases left between them. CDR3 size: 13 residues. This chain's CDR3 is CASSRTVNGQAFF. In nucleotides, the CDR3 is TGTGCCAGCAGTAGGACAGTAAATGGCCAAGCTTTCTTT.

This rearrangement joins TRBV4-3 to TRBJ1-1; maybe TRBD1 (6 bases). The V and J ends lost 4 bases and 0 bases respectively, with 24 bases between them. CDR3 length equals 19 residues. Germline loops: CDR1 LGHNA, CDR2 YSLEER. Here the CDR3 DNA reads TGCGCCAGCAGCCGAGCTCGGGGGGCGGGTACCTTTCTGAACACTGAAGCTTTCTTT. Translating gives CASSRARGAGTFLNTEAFF.

This clone appeared a few times. This chain links TRBV19 with TRBJ1-5; D gene ambiguous. Germline-derived CDR1 and CDR2 are LNHDA and SQIVND (reference sequence). V was cut by 1 base and J by 3 bases, with 22 bases left in between. The length of the CDR3 is 19 residues. The CDR3 protein is CASSIVGRQEALLNQPQHF. For the CDR3, the DNA is TGTGCCAGTAGTATAGTAGGTCGGCAGGAGGCCCTCCTCAATCAGCCCCAGCATTTT.

The V call is TRBV3-1 (or the pseudogene TRBV3-2), the J call TRBJ1-1; D might be TRBD1 (5 bases). This CDR3 spans 15 amino acids. Trimming shortened V by 3 bases and J by 1 base, and 12 bases separated the two germline ends. Germline V gene sequence: CDR1 LGHDT, CDR2 YNNKEL (reference sequence). CDR3 residues: CASSHGRGRNTEAFF. CDR3 DNA: TGTGCCAGCAGCCATGGAAGGGGCAGGAACACTGAAGCTTTCTTT.

This chain connects TRBV7-9 to TRBJ2-5, with TRBD1 identical over 11 bases. Germline V lookup: CDR1 SEHNR, CDR2 FQNEAQ (reference sequence). J gave up 5 bases and V 5 bases, and 16 bases lay outside the gene matches. This CDR3 is built from 18 residues. In DNA, the CDR3 is TGTGCCAGCAGCCCTCGTTTTGCCGGGACAGGGGGAGGCGAGACCCAGTACTTC. Protein sequence: CASSPRFAGTGGGETQYF.

The chain combines TRBV6-2 or TRBV6-3 with TRBJ1-1; D might be TRBD1 (6 bases). V shed 0 bases and J shed 4 bases, with 12 bases lying between them. Germline values: CDR1 MNHEY, CDR2 SVGEGT. CDR3 size: 15 residues. The CDR3 here is CASSYSGRGATEAFF. The CDR3 DNA reads as TGTGCCAGCAGTTACTCGGGCAGGGGAGCCACTGAAGCTTTCTTT.

This rearrangement joins TRBV4-3 to TRBJ1-2; 7 bases align to TRBD1. The CDR3 runs to 15 residues. In germline, CDR1 is LGHNA, CDR2 YSLEER. The ends lost 3 bases at V and 2 bases at J; junction bases unmatched: 6. This chain's CDR3 is CASSHSTGRNYGYTF. The CDR3 bases are TGCGCCAGCAGCCATTCGACAGGGCGGAACTATGGCTACACCTTC.

This clone was recorded a few times. J is TRBJ1-2 and V is TRBV4-3; no clear D. V was trimmed by 0 bases and J by 1 base, leaving 15 bases between them. The CDR3 is 17 residues long. Looked up from germline, CDR1 is LGHNA and CDR2 is YSLEER. As DNA, the CDR3 is TGCGCCAGCAGCCAAGATCCTGGAGGACGGTTTAACTATGGCTACACCTTC. This sequence encodes CASSQDPGGRFNYGYTF.

The chain combines TRBV11-3 with TRBJ2-3, with 13 bases aligning to TRBD2. The CDR3 is 16 residues long. CDR1 and CDR2 (germline): SGHNT, YENEEA. V lost 5 bases to trimming and J lost 4 bases; unmatched junction nucleotides: 6. Here the CDR3 DNA reads TGTGCCAGCAGCCCAGGGACTAGCGGGAAATCAGATACGCAGTATTTT. It codes for CASSPGTSGKSDTQYF.

This clone showed up just a few times. The V and J genes are TRBV21-1 and TRBJ2-5; the DNA was not used to check the table's D call, TRBD1. TRBV21-1 is noted as a pseudogene. The CDR3 totals 18 residues. CDR3 nucleotides: TGTGCCAGCAGCACCAGATCAGGGGGCGCGTCCCTACAAGAGACCCAGTACTTC. It translates to CASSTRSGGASLQETQYF.

The rearrangement joins TRBV7-7 to TRBJ2-2; 11 bases match TRBD2. This CDR3 has 17 residues. Germline V gene data show CDR1 as SSHAT and CDR2 as FNYEAQ (reference sequence). V gave up 2 bases and J gave up 5 bases; unmatched junction bases: 7. CDR3 sequence: CASSLTLAGVSTGELFF. CDR3 DNA: TGTGCCAGCAGCTTAACACTAGCGGGAGTATCGACCGGGGAGCTGTTTTTT.

This chain links TRBV28 with TRBJ2-1, with TRBD2 as a possible D gene (5 bases). Trimming removed 6 bases from V and 2 bases from J, with 17 bases in between. CDR1 and CDR2 from the germline V gene are MDHEN and SYDVKM. This CDR3 region has 16 residues. CDR3 protein: CASSSLVAHTYNEQFF. CDR3 nucleotides: TGTGCCAGCAGCTCCCTTGTAGCGCATACCTACAATGAGCAGTTCTTC.

The chain is built from TRBV7-6 and TRBJ2-1; D possibly corresponds to TRBD1 (6 bases). Trimming removed 2 bases at V and 5 bases at J, with 10 bases between. Germline CDR1 is SGHVS and CDR2 is FNYEAQ. This CDR3 has 14 amino acids. The CDR3 loop reads CASSLNRANNEQFF. CDR3 sequence (DNA): TGTGCCAGCAGCTTAAACAGGGCCAACAATGAGCAGTTCTTC.

The V call is TRBV5-1, the J call TRBJ2-5; 8 bases align to TRBD2. V dropped 2 bases and J dropped 0; count of bases not matched to a gene: 0. The CDR3 length is 14 residues. The germline CDR1 and CDR2 sequences are SGHRS and YFSETQ. The CDR3 DNA follows: TGCGCCAGCAGCTTCGGGGGGGACCAAGAGACCCAGTACTTC. It yields the protein CASSFGGDQETQYF.

This clone was seen a single time. The chain uses TRBV6-5 and TRBJ2-5, with 8 bases matching TRBD2. Germline V gene lookup returns CDR1 MNHEY and CDR2 SVGAGI. This CDR3 has 15 residues. J lost 2 bases, V lost 7 bases, and 9 bases had no gene match. The CDR3 protein is CASTLGTSFQETQYF. CDR3 sequence (DNA): TGTGCCAGCACCCTCGGGACTAGTTTTCAAGAGACCCAGTACTTC.

The chain couples TRBV28 to TRBJ1-1; 7 bases agree with TRBD1. The germline gives CDR1 MDHEN, CDR2 SYDVKM. V was pared by 5 bases and J by 6 bases, with 3 bases of the junction left unmatched. This CDR3 has 12 amino acids. The CDR3 loop is CASSAGTAEAFF. The CDR3 bases are TGTGCCAGCAGTGCCGGGACAGCTGAAGCTTTCTTT.

This chain uses TRBV7-9 with TRBJ2-3, with TRBD1 matching over 8 bases. The V and J ends lost 5 bases and 0 bases, in that order; junction bases with no gene match: 13. The CDR3 length is 18 residues. Germline V gene lookup returns CDR1 SEHNR and CDR2 FQNEAQ (reference sequence). The CDR3 sequence: CASSDRQGSLTSTDTQYF. CDR3 sequence (DNA): TGTGCCAGCAGCGACCGACAGGGGTCCTTGACTAGCACAGATACGCAGTATTTT. The full variable domain, with the rest looked up from reference TRBV7-9 and TRBJ2-3, is DTGVSQNPRHKITKRGQNVTFRCDPISEHNRLYWYRQTLGQGPEFLTYFQNEAQLEKSRLLSDRFSAERPKGSFSTLEIQRTEQGDSAMYLCASSDRQGSLTSTDTQYFGPGTRLTVL.

J is TRBJ1-1 and V is TRBV27, with a possible D match to TRBD1 (5 bases). Germline lookup yields CDR1 MNHEY and CDR2 SMNVEV (reference sequence). The CDR3 sequence is 14 residues long. Trimming pared 3 bases from V and 7 bases from J, leaving 15 bases between. The CDR3 bases are TGTGCCAGCAGTTTCAGTTTCGGGGGGGTTGAAGCTTTCTTT. It yields the protein CASSFSFGGVEAFF.